A selection of T cell receptor beta chains follows, all from one sample in a study of cytomegalovirus exposure and HLA in healthy donors. TCRdb's copy holds only in-frame clones and misses some; the assay was immunoSEQ multiplex PCR. Among 100,000 or so clones listed, 60% to 80% were seen once. Sequencing was done on a sample of PBMCs. The receptor source for this set is a woman aged 18-29 years in good health and CMV-seropositive. Each CDR3 is given with its conserved first and last residue. A D gene is named only where the DNA matches it firmly. Expanded clones get a size class; other rows say once, few or many, or leave the size out.

V	D	size	J	CDR3	DNA
TRBV10-3	NA	few	TRBJ2-7	CAISDESSYEQYF	TGTGCCATCAGTGATGAGTCGTCCTACGAGCAGTACTTC
TRBV4-3	TRBD1	NA	TRBJ2-7	CASSQTHRGSGEQYF	TGCGCCAGCAGCCAAACTCACAGGGGATCGGGCGAGCAGTACTTC
TRBV25-1	NA	NA	TRBJ1-4	CASRTYNEKLFF	TGTGCCAGCAGGACTTATAATGAAAAACTGTTTTTT
TRBV7-7	TRBD2	NA	TRBJ2-7	CASSLGPLAGGNYEQYF	TGTGCCAGCAGCTTAGGACCACTAGCGGGAGGAAACTACGAGCAGTACTTC
TRBV5-4	TRBD2	NA	TRBJ2-5	CASSHLAGQETQYF	TGTGCCAGCAGCCACCTAGCGGGCCAAGAGACCCAGTACTTC
TRBV5-1	NA	NA	TRBJ2-2	CASSPRVTGELFF	TGCGCCAGCAGCCCCAGGGTAACCGGGGAGCTGTTTTTT
TRBV7-9	TRBD2	once	TRBJ2-1	CASSLGSGRLPNGEQFF	TGTGCCAGCAGCTTAGGAAGCGGGAGGCTCCCAAACGGCGAGCAGTTCTTC
TRBV7-2	TRBD2	few	TRBJ2-2	CASSFRTSGTGELFF	TGTGCCAGCAGCTTTAGGACTAGCGGCACCGGGGAGCTGTTTTTT
TRBV30	TRBD1	NA	TRBJ1-2	CAWSVNRGGGYTF	TGTGCCTGGAGTGTAAACAGGGGGGGTGGCTACACCTTC
TRBV4-3	TRBD1	medium-sized	TRBJ2-2	CASSPRTGSGELFF	TGCGCCAGCAGCCCACGGACAGGGAGCGGGGAGCTGTTTTTT
TRBV7-6	NA	NA	TRBJ2-1	CASSPVKSEPLF	TGTGCCAGCAGCCCCGTCAAGAGCGAGCCACTCTTC
TRBV6-5	TRBD2	NA	TRBJ2-7	CASSYGGSRSYEQYF	TGTGCCAGCAGTTACGGCGGGAGTCGGTCCTACGAGCAGTACTTC
TRBV7-3	NA	NA	TRBJ2-1	CASSFVSTSREQFF	TGTGCCAGCAGCTTTGTGTCGACTAGTAGGGAGCAGTTCTTC
TRBV27	NA	NA	TRBJ1-5	CASSLSRGSNQPQHF	TGTGCCAGCAGTTTAAGCAGGGGAAGCAATCAGCCCCAGCATTTT
TRBV9	TRBD2	NA	TRBJ2-1	CASSGWTSGRYEQFF	TGTGCCAGCAGCGGATGGACTAGCGGGAGGTATGAGCAGTTCTTC
TRBV4-1	NA	NA	TRBJ2-1	CASSHPAAQATYNEQFF	TGCGCCAGCAGCCACCCAGCTGCACAGGCGACCTACAATGAGCAGTTCTTC
TRBV5-1	TRBD1	NA	TRBJ2-7	CASSLGDRGDAYEQYF	TGCGCCAGCAGCTTGGGGGACAGGGGGGATGCCTACGAGCAGTACTTC
TRBV4-1	NA	NA	TRBJ2-4	CASSHPLGPLAKNIQYF	TGCGCCAGCAGCCACCCCTTGGGGCCACTAGCCAAAAACATTCAGTACTTC
TRBV6-6	NA	NA	TRBJ2-5	CASSYSAVETQYF	TGTGCCAGCAGTTACTCCGCGGTGGAGACCCAGTACTTC
TRBV5-8	TRBD2	NA	TRBJ2-5	CASSLGLTSGQETQYF	TGTGCCAGCAGCTTAGGGTTGACTAGCGGACAAGAGACCCAGTACTTC
TRBV19	TRBD1	NA	TRBJ1-3	CASSKGQGAGNTIYF	TGTGCCAGTAGTAAAGGACAGGGAGCTGGAAACACCATATATTTT
TRBV29-1	NA	NA	TRBJ2-1	CSVGVGGDSSYNEQFF	TGCAGCGTTGGGGTGGGCGGGGATAGCTCCTACAATGAGCAGTTCTTC
TRBV6-1	TRBD2	NA	TRBJ2-7	CASSVGTSGVPYEQYF	TGTGCCAGCAGTGTAGGGACTAGCGGGGTTCCCTACGAGCAGTACTTC
TRBV10-3	TRBD1	NA	TRBJ1-4	CAISEGTATNEKLFF	TGTGCCATCAGTGAGGGGACAGCAACTAATGAAAAACTGTTTTTT
TRBV7-2	NA	NA	TRBJ2-7	CASSVRLNEQYF	TGTGCCAGCAGCGTCCGGTTAAACGAGCAGTACTTC
TRBV9	TRBD2	NA	TRBJ2-1	CASSVETSGYNEQFF	TGTGCCAGCAGCGTAGAAACTAGCGGGTACAATGAGCAGTTCTTC
TRBV18	TRBD2	NA	TRBJ2-7	CASSPSGAEQYF	TGTGCCAGCTCACCTAGCGGGGCCGAGCAGTACTTC